Presented here are 5 T cell receptor beta chains from one specimen sequenced in a study of glioma-infiltrating T cells after dendritic cell vaccination. The data were produced by immunoSEQ multiplex PCR, yet TCRdb's version contains in-frame clones alone and is incomplete. The sample yields over 90,000 clones, about 83% seen once. The source material was blood, sampled before dendritic cell vaccination. The receptors shown here come from a human donor with glioblastoma.

The V gene is TRBV7-9, the J gene TRBJ2-4, with D tentatively TRBD1 (6 bases). Trimming pared 5 bases from V and 5 bases from J, leaving 10 bases between. CDR1 and CDR2 (germline): SEHNR, FQNEAQ (reference sequence). This CDR3 region has 13 residues. The CDR3 region has the DNA TGTGCCAGCAGCCGGGACACTGAAAACATTCAGTACTTC. It specifies CASSRDTENIQYF. Variable domain in full (rest from reference TRBV7-9 and TRBJ2-4): DTGVSQNPRHKITKRGQNVTFRCDPISEHNRLYWYRQTLGQGPEFLTYFQNEAQLEKSRLLSDRFSAERPKGSFSTLEIQRTEQGDSAMYLCASSRDTENIQYFGAGTRLSVL.

This chain connects TRBV9 to TRBJ2-3, with a weak D call TRBD2 (6 bases). Per germline, CDR1 SGDLS and CDR2 YYNGEE. The CDR3 is made up of 16 amino acids. Between the trimmed V and J ends, which lost 1 base and 6 bases, there was a span of 18 bases. The CDR3 DNA reads as TGTGCCAGCAGCGTAAATCCCCTAGCGCGGGCGGATACGCAGTATTTT. Protein sequence: CASSVNPLARADTQYF.

The CDR3 region is CASSSTRGFYEQYF. CDR3 in DNA: TGCGCCAGCAGCTCCACTAGGGGGTTTTACGAGCAGTACTTC. This rearrangement joins TRBV5-1 to TRBJ2-7, with D tentatively TRBD1 (6 bases). Germline V gene data show CDR1 as SGHRS and CDR2 as YFSETQ. The V and J ends lost 3 bases and 4 bases respectively, with 14 bases between them. This CDR3 is 14 amino acids long.

This chain connects TRBV15 to TRBJ2-7; the match to TRBD1 covers 7 bases. The CDR3 length is 16 residues. With 0 bases clipped from V and 3 bases from J, the junction kept 8 bases outside the gene matches. Germline V gene data show CDR1 as LNHNV and CDR2 as YYDKDF (reference sequence). In nucleotides, the CDR3 is TGTGCCACCAGCAGAGATTCGGGACAGCTTTTCTACGAGCAGTACTTC. Its protein is CATSRDSGQLFYEQYF.

The chain couples TRBV4-1 to TRBJ2-5; 11 bases are a match to TRBD2. CDR3 length equals 16 residues. Trimming took 3 bases from V and 5 from J; bases not matched to a gene: 8. Germline V gives CDR1 MGHRA, CDR2 YSYEKL. The CDR3 coding sequence is TGCGCCAGCAGCCATTTACTAGCGGGGGCGGGTGAGACCCAGTACTTC. Protein sequence: CASSHLLAGAGETQYF.